The rows below give T cell receptor beta chains drawn from one sample of a study of cytomegalovirus exposure and HLA in healthy donors. Some clones are missing from TCRdb's copy, which holds only in-frame ones; the method was immunoSEQ multiplex PCR. The table has 95,000 to 150,000 clones, around 79% seen once. The sample was PBMCs. These receptors were taken from a woman aged 18-29 years in good health and CMV-seronegative. Both conserved end residues are part of each CDR3. The order of the fields is J gene, D gene, V gene, clone size, CDR3 protein, CDR3 DNA. D genes are given only for firm matches. Part of the rows lack a size; the others show once, few, many or a class for expanded clones.

>TRBJ2-4|TRBD2|TRBV18|-
CASSSPGLDKNIQYF
TGTGCCAGCTCATCTCCCGGACTAGACAAAAACATTCAGTACTTC
>TRBJ1-3|-|TRBV9|-
CASSVGGLSGNTIYF
TGTGCCAGCAGCGTGGGGGGTTTATCTGGAAACACCATATATTTT
>TRBJ2-7|TRBD2|TRBV6-1|-
CASRDYSYEQYF
TGTGCCAGCCGGGACTATTCCTACGAGCAGTACTTC
>TRBJ1-4|-|TRBV29-1|-
CSGGGRTNEKLFF
TGCAGCGGCGGGGGACGGACAAATGAAAAACTGTTTTTT
>TRBJ2-7|TRBD1|TRBV7-6|-
CASSTGDSKMSYEQYF
TGTGCCAGCAGCACCGGGGACAGCAAAATGTCCTACGAGCAGTACTTC
>TRBJ1-3|-|TRBV19|-
CASSMVDNSGNTIYF
TGTGCCAGTAGTATGGTCGACAACTCTGGAAACACCATATATTTT
>TRBJ2-7|TRBD1|TRBV6-1|-
CASSERGTGGYEQYF
TGTGCCAGCAGTGAAAGAGGCACAGGGGGCTACGAGCAGTACTTC
>TRBJ2-7|-|TRBV18|few
CASSLKGTLLEQYF
TGTGCCAGCTCACTGAAAGGGACTCTCCTCGAGCAGTACTTC
>TRBJ2-5|-|TRBV7-9|-
CASSPSVVGGKETQYF
TGTGCCAGCAGCCCCTCGGTGGTGGGCGGGAAAGAGACCCAGTACTTC
>TRBJ1-2|-|TRBV4-3|-
CASSQDLAGMGYTF
TGCGCCAGCAGCCAAGATCTGGCCGGGATGGGCTACACCTTC
>TRBJ1-2|TRBD1|TRBV15|-
CATSIGTGGGSYNYGYTF
TGTGCCACCAGCATAGGAACAGGGGGCGGTAGCTATAACTATGGCTACACCTTC
>TRBJ2-2|TRBD1|TRBV11-3|-
CASSFRGSGELFF
TGTGCCAGCAGCTTCAGGGGGTCCGGGGAGCTGTTTTTT
>TRBJ2-1|-|TRBV11-3|-
CASSVTYRDEQFF
TGTGCCAGCAGCGTTACCTATCGTGATGAGCAGTTCTTC
>TRBJ1-2|-|TRBV4-3|-
CASSPKEVSYYGYTF
TGCGCCAGCAGCCCCAAGGAGGTCTCCTACTATGGCTACACCTTC
>TRBJ1-1|-|TRBV7-2|-
CASSLNGMNTEAFF
TGTGCCAGCAGCTTAAACGGGATGAACACTGAAGCTTTCTTT
>TRBJ1-3|-|TRBV7-9|once
CASSSEPEGSGNTIYF
TGTGCCAGCAGCTCAGAACCGGAGGGCTCTGGAAACACCATATATTTT
>TRBJ2-1|-|TRBV18|-
CASSPQAPDNEQFF
TGTGCCAGCTCACCACAAGCTCCTGACAATGAGCAGTTCTTC
>TRBJ2-3|-|TRBV5-1|few
CASSPLGGRDTQYF
TGCGCCAGCAGCCCTTTGGGGGGAAGGGATACGCAGTATTTT
>TRBJ2-3|TRBD2|TRBV11-2|-
CASSYSGRALETTDTQYF
TGTGCCAGCAGCTACAGCGGGAGGGCCTTAGAAACCACAGATACGCAGTATTTT
>TRBJ1-1|TRBD1|TRBV6-5|-
CASSRPRQGRTEAFF
TGTGCCAGCAGCCGACCGAGACAGGGAAGAACTGAAGCTTTCTTT
>TRBJ2-3|-|TRBV7-3|once
CASSLIGDTQYF
TGTGCCAGCAGCTTAATCGGTGATACGCAGTATTTT
>TRBJ2-1|-|TRBV6-1|-
CASTFGASYNEQFF
TGTGCCAGCACCTTTGGGGCCTCCTACAATGAGCAGTTCTTC
>TRBJ1-1|-|TRBV19|-
CASSIDQGMNTEAFF
TGTGCCAGTAGTATAGATCAGGGTATGAACACTGAAGCTTTCTTT
>TRBJ1-2|-|TRBV29-1|-
CSVEGGNGYTF
TGCAGCGTTGAAGGAGGAAATGGCTACACCTTC
>TRBJ2-1|-|TRBV5-1|-
CASSLGGGPYNEQFF
TGCGCCAGCAGCTTAGGGGGAGGGCCCTACAATGAGCAGTTCTTC
>TRBJ1-1|TRBD1|TRBV29-1|-
CSVEGGSGQGGTEAFF
TGCAGCGTAGAGGGAGGTTCGGGACAGGGGGGCACCGAAGCTTTCTTT
>TRBJ1-5|TRBD1|TRBV6-6|-
CASSYTGDNQPQHF
TGTGCCAGCAGTTACACAGGGGACAATCAGCCCCAGCATTTT
>TRBJ1-4|TRBD1|TRBV7-9|-
CASSFGTVLKGGEKLFF
TGTGCCAGCAGCTTCGGGACAGTACTAAAAGGGGGTGAAAAACTGTTTTTT
>TRBJ2-3|-|TRBV5-1|-
CASSWTLPVDTQYF
TGCGCCAGCAGCTGGACTCTCCCGGTGGATACGCAGTATTTT
>TRBJ2-1|TRBD2|TRBV15|-
CATSRPGTSGFFSATGEQFF
TGTGCCACCAGCAGGCCAGGGACTAGCGGGTTTTTCTCCGCTACCGGTGAGCAGTTCTTC
>TRBJ1-5|-|TRBV6-1|-
CASSESEGAGNQPQHF
TGTGCCAGCAGTGAATCAGAGGGAGCGGGGAATCAGCCCCAGCATTTT
>TRBJ2-7|TRBD1|TRBV7-8|-
CASSLRGQGDEQYF
TGTGCCAGCAGCTTAAGGGGACAGGGTGACGAGCAGTACTTC
>TRBJ1-3|-|TRBV5-1|once
CASSPWASSGNTIYF
TGCGCCAGCAGCCCCTGGGCCAGCTCTGGAAACACCATATATTTT
>TRBJ2-7|TRBD1|TRBV2|-
CASSPRQGVTYEQYF
TGTGCCAGCAGCCCCCGACAGGGGGTCACCTACGAGCAGTACTTC
>TRBJ1-4|TRBD1|TRBV4-2|once
CASSQEGTGYEKLFF
TGTGCCAGCAGCCAAGAGGGGACAGGGTACGAAAAACTGTTTTTT
>TRBJ1-1|-|TRBV7-6|-
CASSSRGGGTEAFF
TGTGCCAGCAGCTCGCGGGGGGGTGGCACTGAAGCTTTCTTT
>TRBJ2-7|-|TRBV5-8|-
CASFLGGGLNEQYF
TGTGCCAGTTTCCTAGGGGGGGGGTTAAACGAGCAGTACTTC
>TRBJ1-1|-|TRBV7-8|-
CASSLYPSRGMGTEAFF
TGTGCCAGCAGCTTGTACCCCTCGCGGGGAATGGGGACTGAAGCTTTCTTT
>TRBJ2-3|TRBD1|TRBV6-1|-
CASSEAGTGSQYF
TGTGCCAGCAGTGAAGCGGGGACAGGCTCGCAGTATTTT
>TRBJ2-2|TRBD1|TRBV6-4|-
CASSDSGTANTGELFF
TGTGCCAGCAGTGACTCCGGGACAGCGAACACCGGGGAGCTGTTTTTT
>TRBJ2-3|TRBD1|TRBV10-3|-
CAISFRDRSTDTQYF
TGTGCCATCAGTTTCCGGGACAGAAGCACAGATACGCAGTATTTT
>TRBJ1-3|TRBD1|TRBV2|once
CASSRDSSSGNTIYF
TGTGCCAGCAGCAGGGACAGCAGCTCTGGAAACACCATATATTTT